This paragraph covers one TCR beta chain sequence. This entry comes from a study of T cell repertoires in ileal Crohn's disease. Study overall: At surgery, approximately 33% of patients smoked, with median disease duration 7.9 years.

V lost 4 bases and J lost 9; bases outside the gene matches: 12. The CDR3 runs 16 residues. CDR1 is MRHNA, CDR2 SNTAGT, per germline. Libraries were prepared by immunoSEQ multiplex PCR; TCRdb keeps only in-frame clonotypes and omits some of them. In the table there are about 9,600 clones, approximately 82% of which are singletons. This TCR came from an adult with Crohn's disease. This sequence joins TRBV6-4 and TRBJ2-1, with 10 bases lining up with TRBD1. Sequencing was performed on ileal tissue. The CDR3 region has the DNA TGTGCCAGCAGTGTCCGGGACAGGGGCTCCCAGGTTGAGCAGTTCTTC. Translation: CASSVRDRGSQVEQFF.